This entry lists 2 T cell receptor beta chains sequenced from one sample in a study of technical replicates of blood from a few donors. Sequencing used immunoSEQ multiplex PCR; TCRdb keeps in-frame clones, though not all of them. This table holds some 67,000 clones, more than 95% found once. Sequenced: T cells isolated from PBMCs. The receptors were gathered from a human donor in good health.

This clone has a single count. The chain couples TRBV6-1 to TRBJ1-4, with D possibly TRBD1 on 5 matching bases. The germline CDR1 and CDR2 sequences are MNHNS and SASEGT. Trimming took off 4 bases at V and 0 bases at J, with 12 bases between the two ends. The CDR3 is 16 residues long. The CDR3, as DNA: TGTGCCAGCAGTGCAAGGACACTTGCAACTAATGAAAAACTGTTTTTT. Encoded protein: CASSARTLATNEKLFF.

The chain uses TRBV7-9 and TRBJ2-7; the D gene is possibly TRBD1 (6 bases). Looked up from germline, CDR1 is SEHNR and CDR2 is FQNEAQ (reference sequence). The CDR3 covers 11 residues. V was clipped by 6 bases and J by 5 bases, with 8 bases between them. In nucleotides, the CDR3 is TGTGCCAGCAGGGGGGCTCACGAGCAGTACTTC. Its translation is CASRGAHEQYF.